The 31 T cell receptor beta chains below all came from one sample that was sequenced in a study of T-cell memory formation after mild COVID-19. MiXCR, applied by TCRdb to the 5' RACE reads, yields one record per CDR3 protein. Of 400,000 to 500,000 distinct CDR3 sequences in the sample, 20% are singletons; the top ten hold roughly 8.4%. The specimen was PBMCs or a T cell subset sorted from them (not recorded which). All receptors derive from an adult woman who had mild COVID-19 (a few samples of this study predate the infection). Cell type and time point are not known.

This clonotype came up a few times. The chain links TRBV4-1 to TRBJ1-2, with TRBD1 identical over 10 bases. With V trimmed by 1 base and J by 2 bases, 4 bases remained unmatched. Germline V CDR1 and CDR2: MGHRA, YSYEKL. This CDR3 contains 16 residues. CDR3 nucleotide sequence: TGCGCCAGCAGCCAAGTTCCGGGACAGGGGAACTATGGCTACACCTTC. Protein: CASSQVPGQGNYGYTF.

The V and J genes are TRBV20-1 and TRBJ1-2; the match to TRBD1 covers 8 bases. CDR3 length equals 18 residues. Trimming at V came to 1 base and at J to 5 bases, leaving 18 bases not matched to a gene. The V gene's germline CDR1 is DFQATT and CDR2 SNEGSKA (reference sequence). CDR3: CSARAPPRGQNSLYGYTF. The CDR3 DNA reads TGCAGTGCTAGAGCCCCGCCCAGGGGGCAAAATTCACTATATGGCTACACCTTC.

This clonotype appeared a few times. The rearrangement uses TRBV9 and TRBJ1-2, with no clear D. CDR3 size: 11 residues. Germline V CDR1 and CDR2: SGDLS, YYNGEE. Trimming took off 5 bases at V and 8 bases at J, with 10 bases between the two ends. In DNA, the CDR3 is TGTGCCAGCAGGGACCCCACGGGCTACACCTTC. This gives the protein CASRDPTGYTF.

This clonotype was counted only a few times. The chain has TRBV4-3 and TRBJ1-5; D gene ambiguous. CDR1 and CDR2 from the germline V gene are LGHNA and YSLEER. V was trimmed by 5 bases and J by 0 bases, leaving 17 bases between them. The CDR3 totals 17 residues. The CDR3 reads CASSEGTGLFSNQPQHF. In DNA, the CDR3 is TGCGCCAGCAGCGAAGGAACCGGACTGTTTAGCAATCAGCCCCAGCATTTT.

This clonotype has ten or more counts. This chain uses TRBV7-9 with TRBJ2-3, with D tentatively TRBD2 (6 bases). Germline V gene data show CDR1 as SEHNR and CDR2 as FQNEAQ (reference sequence). The CDR3 has 14 amino acids. Trimming left V 5 bases short and J 0 bases short, with 9 bases between. The CDR3, as DNA: TGTGCCAGCAGCGGCGGGACTAGCACAGATACGCAGTATTTT. Encoded protein: CASSGGTSTDTQYF.

The V call is TRBV12-3 or TRBV12-4, the J call TRBJ2-7; 7 bases are a match to TRBD2. The CDR3 loop spans 15 amino acids. The J segment lost 4 bases and the V segment lost 3 bases, leaving 9 bases of the junction unmatched. The CDR3 reads CASSLGSGVRYEQYF. The CDR3 DNA reads TGTGCCAGCAGTTTGGGGAGCGGGGTGAGGTACGAGCAGTACTTC.

This clonotype was detected a few times. The rearrangement links TRBV7-2 to TRBJ2-7, with a possible D match to TRBD2 (7 bases). Trimming took 4 bases from V and 2 from J, leaving 21 bases between them. CDR1 SGHTA and CDR2 FQGNSA come from the germline V gene. The CDR3 covers 17 residues. CDR3 loop: CASSSLTRRGAAYEQYF. The CDR3 bases are TGTGCCAGCAGCTCCCTCACTCGCCGGGGGGCAGCCTACGAGCAGTACTTC. Full variable domain (rest looked up from reference TRBV7-2 and TRBJ2-7): GAGVSQSPSNKVTEKGKDVELRCDPISGHTALYWYRQSLGQGLEFLIYFQGNSAPDKSGLPSDRFSAERTGGSVSTLTIQRTQQEDSAVYLCASSSLTRRGAAYEQYFGPGTRLTVT.

The sample holds a few counts of this clonotype. The chain couples TRBV5-1 to TRBJ2-5; the match to TRBD1 covers 7 bases. CDR1 and CDR2 from the germline V gene are SGHRS and YFSETQ. The junction had 4 bases not matched to a gene; V was cut back by 0 bases and J by 5 bases. The CDR3 length is 14 residues. CDR3 coding DNA: TGCGCCAGCAGCTTGGCTTTGGGACAGGAGACCCAGTACTTC. Its translation: CASSLALGQETQYF.

V gene TRBV9 combines with J gene TRBJ1-2; D unresolved. The CDR3 runs 12 residues. Trimming took off 4 bases at V and 4 bases at J, with 8 bases between the two ends. Germline V gene sequence: CDR1 SGDLS, CDR2 YYNGEE. CDR3 sequence: CASSPYTYGYTF. The DNA for the CDR3 is TGTGCCAGCAGCCCGTACACCTATGGCTACACCTTC. The full variable domain, completed using reference TRBV9 and TRBJ1-2, is DSGVTQTPKHLITATGQRVTLRCSPRSGDLSVYWYQQSLDQGLQFLIQYYNGEERAKGNILERFSAQQFPDLHSELNLSSLELGDSALYFCASSPYTYGYTFGSGTRLTVV.

About this clonotype: Since a much larger clone is just one base distant, this may be a read error. V gene TRBV5-1 combines with J gene TRBJ2-3, with TRBD2 matching over 7 bases. There are 16 residues in the CDR3. Germline V gene data show CDR1 as SGHRS and CDR2 as YFSETQ. In DNA, the CDR3 is TGCGCCAGCAGCTTGGGGGCTAGCGGAGGCACAGATACGCAGGATTTT. Its translation: CASSLGASGGTDTQDF.

J is TRBJ2-7 and V is TRBV12-3 or TRBV12-4; tentatively, D is TRBD1 (5 bases). This CDR3 contains 14 residues. V was clipped by 5 bases and J by 3 bases, with 14 bases between them. CDR3 DNA sequence: TGTGCCAGCAGTCCCACAGGACATTTCTACGAGCAGTACTTC. It encodes CASSPTGHFYEQYF.

Only a few counts were recorded for this clonotype. The chain joins TRBV2 to TRBJ2-5, with D perhaps matching TRBD2 (6 bases). From germline, CDR1 is SNHLY and CDR2 FYNNEI. The length of the CDR3 is 11 residues. The ends were cut back, 10 bases at V and 3 bases at J, with 9 bases in the middle. CDR3: CATRLEETQYF. Here the CDR3 DNA reads TGTGCCACCCGACTAGAAGAGACCCAGTACTTC.

CDR3 region: CASSPVIEATNYGYTF. DNA for the CDR3: TGTGCCAGCAGCCCTGTAATTGAGGCGACTAACTATGGCTACACCTTC. The rearrangement joins TRBV5-6 to TRBJ1-2; no reliable D call. The CDR3 contains 16 residues. CDR1 is SGHDT and CDR2 is YYEEEE in the germline V gene. V was pared by 4 bases and J by 0 bases, with 16 bases between.

The gene calls are TRBV7-9 and TRBJ1-1; D remains unclear. Germline CDR1 and CDR2: SEHNR and FQNEAQ (reference sequence). Trimming pared 3 bases from V and 3 bases from J, leaving 14 bases between. CDR3 length equals 15 residues. In nucleotides, the CDR3 is TGTGCCAGCAGCTTGGCCGTGGGTAGCGACACTGAAGCTTTCTTT. This codes for CASSLAVGSDTEAFF.

The chain employs TRBV4-2 and TRBJ2-1; TRBD2 might be the D (5 bases). Germline loops: CDR1 LGHNA, CDR2 YNFKEQ. Trimming cost V 0 bases and J 7 bases, with 13 bases left between them. The CDR3 is 15 amino acids. The CDR3 coding sequence is TGTGCCAGCAGCCAAGATGGAGGAACCGGGAATGAGCAGTTCTTC. Translation: CASSQDGGTGNEQFF.

There are a few counts of this clonotype. This chain connects TRBV6-1 to TRBJ1-2, with D hard to call. The CDR3 has 12 residues. The germline V and J ends were trimmed by 4 bases and 9 bases, with 12 bases remaining between them. From germline, CDR1 is MNHNS and CDR2 SASEGT. CDR3 in DNA: TGTGCCAGCAGTGGGGTGACGGGGAGCTACACCTTC. Protein sequence: CASSGVTGSYTF.

The DNA for the CDR3 is TGTGCCAGCAGTCCCCACCCGATGGTTGGCTACACCTTC. Its protein product is CASSPHPMVGYTF. The chain joins TRBV12-3 or TRBV12-4 to TRBJ1-2; D is uncertain. The CDR3 has 13 residues. V was trimmed by 5 bases and J by 7 bases, leaving 14 bases between them.

This clonotype turned up a few times. The rearrangement joins TRBV7-9 to TRBJ2-3; 8 nucleotides align to TRBD2. Germline V gene lookup returns CDR1 SEHNR and CDR2 FQNEAQ (reference sequence). V lost 2 bases, J lost 0 bases, and 4 bases stayed unmatched. This CDR3 has 16 amino acids. The CDR3 is CASSLPGLESTDTQYF. The DNA for the CDR3 is TGTGCCAGCAGCTTACCGGGACTAGAAAGCACAGATACGCAGTATTTT.

The rearrangement joins TRBV3-1 to TRBJ1-1; 10 bases are shared with TRBD1. The junction had 15 bases not matched to a gene; V was cut back by 2 bases and J by 6 bases. Germline-derived CDR1 and CDR2 are LGHDT and YNNKEL (reference sequence). This CDR3 is built from 18 residues. CDR3 protein: CASSQTIKPGQGIPEAFF. DNA for the CDR3: TGTGCCAGCAGCCAAACAATAAAACCGGGACAGGGGATTCCTGAAGCTTTCTTT.

The chain joins TRBV2 to TRBJ2-7; possibly TRBD1 for D (5 bases). V lost 3 bases and J lost 2, with 14 bases in between. CDR3 size: 15 residues. Germline V gene sequence: CDR1 SNHLY, CDR2 FYNNEI. CDR3 nucleotides: TGTGCCAGCAGTGATTCGACAGATTCCCCCTACGAGCAGTACTTC. Its translation: CASSDSTDSPYEQYF.

This clonotype was observed a few times. The rearrangement links TRBV7-9 to TRBJ1-5, with D uncertain. Trimming removed 2 bases at V and 0 bases at J, with 8 bases between. Per the germline V gene, CDR1 is SEHNR and CDR2 is FQNEAQ (reference sequence). The CDR3 sequence is 15 residues long. This CDR3 reads CASSLKGSSNQPQHF. CDR3 bases: TGTGCCAGCAGCTTAAAAGGGTCTAGCAATCAGCCCCAGCATTTT.

The chain combines TRBV10-3 with TRBJ2-1, with TRBD2 matching 9 bases. Per the germline V gene, CDR1 is ENHRY and CDR2 is SYGVKD. Trimming removed 10 bases from V and 10 bases from J; junction bases left unmatched: 17. The CDR3 extends over 15 amino acids. This CDR3 reads CATEHPGLADQEQFF. The CDR3 DNA follows: TGTGCCACCGAGCACCCGGGACTAGCCGATCAAGAGCAGTTCTTC.

This clonotype was recorded a few times. CDR3 region: CASSQHNGGTEAFF. CDR3 bases: TGTGCCAGCAGCCAACACAATGGAGGCACTGAAGCTTTCTTT. The genes are TRBV3-1 and TRBJ1-1; D unclear. The CDR3 sequence is 14 residues long. CDR1 LGHDT and CDR2 YNNKEL come from the germline V gene (reference sequence). V lost 2 bases and J lost 4, with 11 bases in between.

This clonotype was observed a handful of times. J is TRBJ2-2 and V is TRBV9; D remains ambiguous. The length of the CDR3 is 15 residues. Germline CDR1 and CDR2: SGDLS and YYNGEE. Trimming shortened V by 5 bases and J by 0 bases, and 11 bases separated the two germline ends. The CDR3 reads CASSPGPANTGELFF. In DNA, the CDR3 is TGTGCCAGCAGTCCGGGCCCTGCGAACACCGGGGAGCTGTTTTTT.

This chain links TRBV9 with TRBJ2-2, with D perhaps matching TRBD1 (6 bases). The V and J ends lost 3 bases and 5 bases respectively, with 17 bases between them. CDR3 size: 16 residues. CDR1 and CDR2 (germline): SGDLS, YYNGEE. The CDR3 is CASSDSDRPLTGELFF. DNA for the CDR3: TGTGCCAGCAGCGACAGCGACAGGCCCCTGACCGGGGAGCTGTTTTTT.

This clonotype was observed a handful of times. A junction boundary mismatches the germline segment, possibly from a read error. The J gene is TRBJ2-5, the V gene TRBV5-5; D is possibly TRBD1 or TRBD2 (5 bases each). The CDR3 totals 13 residues. In germline, CDR1 is SGHKS, CDR2 YYEKEE (reference sequence). This chain's CDR3 is CASSLRGSLKEDF. The CDR3 nucleotides read TGTGCCAGCAGCTTGCGGGGCAGCCTCAAGGAAGACTTC.

This chain joins TRBV25-1 and TRBJ2-2; D is uncertain. This CDR3 has 14 residues. In germline, CDR1 is MGHDK, CDR2 SYGVNS. V lost 4 bases and J 3 bases, leaving 9 bases between the germline ends. CDR3 protein: CASSADWDTGELFF. CDR3 coding DNA: TGTGCCAGCAGTGCCGACTGGGACACCGGGGAGCTGTTTTTT. Combining the CDR3 with reference TRBV25-1 and TRBJ2-2 gives the whole variable domain EADIYQTPRYLVIGTGKKITLECSQTMGHDKMYWYQQDPGMELHLIHYSYGVNSTEKGDLSSESTVSRIRTEHFPLTLESARPSHTSQYLCASSADWDTGELFFGEGSRLTVL.

This clonotype has just a few counts. The CDR3 region has the DNA TGCGCCAGCAGCTTGGCTGGAGGGACAGGGAACCTGCGGGACTATGGCTACACCTTC. Protein product: CASSLAGGTGNLRDYGYTF. V usage is TRBV5-1 and J usage is TRBJ1-2; TRBD1 matches at 9 bases. There are 19 residues in the CDR3. V shed 0 bases, J shed 3 bases, and the junction held 15 bases outside the gene matches. Germline values: CDR1 SGHRS, CDR2 YFSETQ. The variable domain in full, completed from reference TRBV5-1 and TRBJ1-2, reads KAGVTQTPRYLIKTRGQQVTLSCSPISGHRSVSWYQQTPGQGLQFLFEYFSETQRNKGNFPGRFSGRQFSNSRSEMNVSTLELGDSALYLCASSLAGGTGNLRDYGYTFGSGTRLTVV.

This clonotype was seen more than once but under ten times. V and J are TRBV20-1 and TRBJ1-1; D is possibly TRBD1 (5 bases). V was shortened by 6 bases and J by 6 bases, with 14 bases between the two germline ends. CDR3 size: 12 residues. The germline gives CDR1 DFQATT, CDR2 SNEGSKA (reference sequence). The CDR3 nucleotides are TGCAGTGCGCCCTGGAGGGGACCTGAAGCTTTCTTT. Residues: CSAPWRGPEAFF.

This clonotype showed up just a few times. The chain recombines TRBV5-1 with TRBJ2-7, with D maybe TRBD1 (5 bases). The CDR3 totals 16 residues. Per the germline V gene, CDR1 is SGHRS and CDR2 is YFSETQ. The V and J ends lost 0 bases and 4 bases respectively, with 17 bases between them. This CDR3 is CASSLVAGNNDYEQYF. CDR3 DNA sequence: TGCGCCAGCAGCTTGGTGGCAGGGAATAACGATTACGAGCAGTACTTC.

This clonotype has just a few counts. This chain connects TRBV7-8 to TRBJ2-7, with a possible D match to TRBD1 (5 bases). V was pared by 4 bases and J by 0 bases, with 13 bases between. The CDR3 totals 15 residues. Germline CDR1 reads SGHVS; CDR2 reads FQNEAQ. The CDR3 reads CASSSQDSPSYEQYF. In nucleotides, the CDR3 is TGTGCCAGCAGCTCACAGGATTCTCCCTCCTACGAGCAGTACTTC. Based on the CDR3 plus reference TRBV7-8 and TRBJ2-7, the full variable domain is GAGVSQSPRYKVAKRGQDVALRCDPISGHVSLFWYQQALGQGPEFLTYFQNEAQLDKSGLPSDRFFAERPEGSVSTLKIQRTQQEDSAVYLCASSSQDSPSYEQYFGPGTRLTVT.